The next 28 T cell receptor beta chains were all read from a single sample in a study of early T cells in non-severe SARS-CoV-2 infection. Each CDR3 protein is one row after TCRdb ran MiXCR on the 5' RACE reads. The sample yields around 46,000 distinct CDR3 sequences, approximately 10% seen once. The source material was whole blood. The receptor source for this set is an adult who was a healthcare worker with PCR-confirmed SARS-CoV-2 infection or an uninfected control (not recorded which).

In this sample, this clonotype turned up a few times. The rearrangement joins TRBV7-6 to TRBJ2-5; 8 bases are shared with TRBD2. The CDR3 sequence is 16 residues long. CDR1 is SGHVS, CDR2 FNYEAQ, per germline. Trimming removed 5 bases from V and 2 bases from J; junction bases left unmatched: 10. The CDR3 sequence is CASSRLLAGRQETQYF. The CDR3 DNA follows: TGTGCCAGCAGCCGACTCTTAGCGGGGCGACAAGAGACCCAGTACTTC.

This clonotype was recorded a few times. The chain joins TRBV5-1 to TRBJ2-2, with 7 nucleotides matching TRBD2. Germline assignment: CDR1 SGHRS and CDR2 YFSETQ. CDR3 size: 14 residues. The trim removed 3 bases at V and 4 bases at J, leaving 3 bases unmatched. CDR3: CASSYSGPTGELFF. CDR3 DNA sequence: TGCGCCAGCAGCTATAGCGGGCCCACCGGGGAGCTGTTTTTT. Complete variable domain (other parts from reference TRBV5-1 and TRBJ2-2): KAGVTQTPRYLIKTRGQQVTLSCSPISGHRSVSWYQQTPGQGLQFLFEYFSETQRNKGNFPGRFSGRQFSNSRSEMNVSTLELGDSALYLCASSYSGPTGELFFGEGSRLTVL.

This clonotype was detected ten times or more. The rearrangement joins TRBV28 to TRBJ2-5; no definite D call. The CDR3 covers 12 residues. From germline, CDR1 is MDHEN and CDR2 SYDVKM. Between the trimmed V and J ends, which lost 2 bases and 5 bases, there was a span of 6 bases. This CDR3 reads CASSLRVETQYF. In DNA form, the CDR3 reads TGTGCCAGCAGTTTACGGGTGGAGACCCAGTACTTC.

V gene TRBV29-1 combines with J gene TRBJ2-3; D not certain. The CDR3 extends over 11 amino acids. From germline, CDR1 is SQVTM and CDR2 ANQGSEA. V dropped 7 bases and J dropped 3 bases, with 8 bases sitting between them. CDR3 DNA sequence: TGCAGCGGGACCGTAACAGATACGCAGTATTTT. It encodes CSGTVTDTQYF.

This clonotype was recorded many times. The chain couples TRBV3-1 to TRBJ2-7; 10 bases are a match to TRBD2. V dropped 1 base and J dropped 5; count of bases not matched to a gene: 8. The CDR3 covers 16 residues. Germline V gives CDR1 LGHDT, CDR2 YNNKEL (reference sequence). CDR3 sequence reads: CASSQGGGTSADEQYF. CDR3 sequence (DNA): TGTGCCAGCAGCCAAGGGGGTGGGACTAGCGCAGACGAGCAGTACTTC.

This clonotype was recorded a few times. The chain is built from TRBV7-6 and TRBJ2-7; the D is unclear. Germline CDR1 and CDR2: SGHVS and FNYEAQ. This CDR3 is built from 11 residues. Trimming stripped 4 bases from V and 6 bases from J, with 7 bases between. The CDR3 loop reads CASSSYSEQYF. The CDR3 coding sequence is TGTGCCAGCAGCTCCTACTCCGAGCAGTACTTC.

This clonotype was seen once. The CDR3 coding sequence is TGCAGCGTTGTTCCTAACACAGATACGCAGTATTTT. It specifies CSVVPNTDTQYF. The chain carries TRBV29-1 and TRBJ2-3; D is ambiguous. V shed 4 bases and J shed 2 bases, with 7 bases lying between them. CDR3 length equals 12 residues. Germline V gene lookup returns CDR1 SQVTM and CDR2 ANQGSEA.

This chain connects TRBV6-5 to TRBJ2-1; tentative D call: TRBD1 (5 bases). Trimming left V 5 bases short and J 2 bases short, with 16 bases between. CDR3 length equals 16 residues. The germline CDR1 and CDR2 sequences are MNHEY and SVGAGI. This CDR3 is CASSTRTQVTYNEQFF. CDR3 DNA: TGTGCCAGCAGTACCCGGACACAAGTTACCTACAATGAGCAGTTCTTC.

This clonotype was observed at least ten times. The chain combines TRBV28 with TRBJ2-3; TRBD2 might be the D (5 bases). CDR1 and CDR2 (germline): MDHEN, SYDVKM. The CDR3 sequence is 15 residues long. Trimming pared 3 bases from V and 4 bases from J, leaving 14 bases between. For the CDR3, the DNA is TGTGCCAGCAGTTTGGGCCCCTCGAGGGCAGATACGCAGTATTTT. The encoded protein is CASSLGPSRADTQYF.

The chain has TRBV28 and TRBJ1-2; D remains ambiguous. Germline CDR1 and CDR2: MDHEN and SYDVKM. This CDR3 spans 13 amino acids. Trimming shortened V by 7 bases and J by 2 bases, and 11 bases separated the two germline ends. CDR3 amino acids: CASTVTGNYGYTF. CDR3 in DNA: TGTGCCAGCACCGTCACGGGAAACTATGGCTACACCTTC.

This clonotype was observed many times. The chain has TRBV29-1 and TRBJ2-7; TRBD2 matches 9 bases. The length of the CDR3 is 15 residues. Trimming removed 4 bases from V and 0 bases from J; junction bases left unmatched: 7. CDR1 is SQVTM, CDR2 ANQGSEA, per germline. The CDR3 loop is CSVVKLAGISYEQYF. The CDR3 coding sequence is TGCAGCGTTGTTAAACTAGCGGGCATCTCCTACGAGCAGTACTTC.

The V call is TRBV7-9, the J call TRBJ2-1; perhaps D is TRBD1 or TRBD2 (6 bases each). V shed 2 bases and J shed 4 bases, with 15 bases lying between them. CDR1 SEHNR and CDR2 FQNEAQ come from the germline V gene (reference sequence). This CDR3 spans 16 amino acids. CDR3: CASSLWSAGTYNEQFF. CDR3 bases: TGTGCCAGCAGCTTATGGTCGGCGGGGACATACAATGAGCAGTTCTTC.

This clonotype was seen repeatedly, ten times or more. This chain joins TRBV4-2 and TRBJ2-7; unclear D gene. Germline-derived CDR1 and CDR2 are LGHNA and YNFKEQ. V lost 0 bases to trimming and J lost 4 bases, with 7 bases between them. The CDR3 is 13 amino acids. The CDR3 here is CASSQDNFYEQYF. For the CDR3, the DNA is TGTGCCAGCAGCCAAGACAACTTTTACGAGCAGTACTTC.

This clonotype was detected many times. This chain connects TRBV5-4 to TRBJ2-1, with D unresolved. The germline V and J ends were trimmed by 4 bases and 8 bases, with 13 bases remaining between them. This CDR3 comprises 13 residues. CDR1 is SGHNT and CDR2 is YYREEE in the germline V gene (reference sequence). In nucleotides, the CDR3 is TGTGCCAGCAGCCCCCCATCTCTCGATGAGCAGTTCTTC. Its protein product is CASSPPSLDEQFF.

This clonotype was found many times. The V call is TRBV7-9, the J call TRBJ1-2; tentative D call: TRBD1 (5 bases). The germline gives CDR1 SEHNR, CDR2 FQNEAQ (reference sequence). The CDR3 loop spans 13 amino acids. Deletions cut 5 bases from V and 4 bases from J, with 11 bases between. The CDR3 bases are TGTGCCAGCAGCCCGGACAAATCCTATGGCTACACCTTC. Protein: CASSPDKSYGYTF.

At least ten counts were recorded for this clonotype. The chain joins TRBV27 to TRBJ2-5; no firm D call. Germline CDR1 reads MNHEY; CDR2 reads SMNVEV (reference sequence). Trimming cost V 5 bases and J 5 bases, with 18 bases left between them. The CDR3 loop spans 15 amino acids. The CDR3 coding sequence is TGTGCCAGCAGTCCAGGACCCCTCTTGGGCGAGACCCAGTACTTC. Translated: CASSPGPLLGETQYF.

This clonotype was recorded many times. The chain recombines TRBV7-9 with TRBJ2-1; D is possibly TRBD2 (6 bases). Germline CDR1 and CDR2: SEHNR and FQNEAQ (reference sequence). V was pared by 4 bases and J by 4 bases, with 17 bases between. The CDR3 spans 16 residues. The DNA of the CDR3 is TGTGCCAGCAGCTGGGGCATAGTTAGCGGATACAATGAGCAGTTCTTC. Residues: CASSWGIVSGYNEQFF. The full variable domain, its missing parts supplied by reference TRBV7-9 and TRBJ2-1, is DTGVSQNPRHKITKRGQNVTFRCDPISEHNRLYWYRQTLGQGPEFLTYFQNEAQLEKSRLLSDRFSAERPKGSFSTLEIQRTEQGDSAMYLCASSWGIVSGYNEQFFGPGTRLTVL.

This clonotype has a handful of counts. CDR3 coding DNA: TGTGCCAGCTCTACAGAGACGGATACGCAGTATTTT. Its protein product is CASSTETDTQYF. The chain links TRBV28 to TRBJ2-3; D is ambiguous. The CDR3 covers 12 residues. The germline V and J ends were trimmed by 8 bases and 6 bases, with 12 bases remaining between them. Germline CDR1 and CDR2: MDHEN and SYDVKM.

This chain uses TRBV28 with TRBJ1-3; 7 positions match TRBD1. Germline V CDR1 and CDR2: MDHEN, SYDVKM. The CDR3 extends over 15 amino acids. After removal of 4 bases from V and 0 bases from J, the junction contained 3 bases not matched to a gene. The DNA for the CDR3 is TGTGCCAGCAGTTGGGGGACAGCCTCTGGAAACACCATATATTTT. Translated: CASSWGTASGNTIYF.

This clonotype was detected only a few times. The J gene is TRBJ2-6, the V gene TRBV5-4, with TRBD1 as a possible D gene (6 bases). Trimming removed 3 bases from V and 5 bases from J, with 15 bases in between. Germline assignment: CDR1 SGHNT and CDR2 YYREEE (reference sequence). CDR3 size: 16 residues. The CDR3 sequence is CASSYQGFVRANVLTF. The CDR3 DNA reads as TGTGCCAGCAGCTACCAGGGGTTTGTGAGGGCCAACGTCCTGACTTTC.

The rearrangement joins TRBV29-1 to TRBJ2-7; TRBD2 aligns across 8 bases. Trimming at V came to 5 bases and at J to 7 bases, leaving 4 bases not matched to a gene. This CDR3 has 11 amino acids. Per the germline V gene, CDR1 is SQVTM and CDR2 is ANQGSEA. The CDR3 is CSVTIAGEQYF. CDR3 DNA: TGCAGCGTTACGATAGCGGGGGAGCAGTACTTC.

The CDR3 nucleotides are TGCAGCGTTTATACCTGGGACAGGGGCCCAACAGATACGCAGTATTTT. Its protein product is CSVYTWDRGPTDTQYF. The chain carries TRBV29-1 and TRBJ2-3; TRBD1 aligns across 10 bases. The CDR3 sequence is 16 residues long. The trim removed 5 bases at V and 3 bases at J, leaving 11 bases unmatched. From germline, CDR1 is SQVTM and CDR2 ANQGSEA.

This clonotype has at least ten counts. The chain uses TRBV28 and TRBJ1-1; D gene unclear. Germline assignment: CDR1 MDHEN and CDR2 SYDVKM. Trimming took 3 bases from V and 7 from J, leaving 9 bases between them. CDR3 length: 12 amino acids. The CDR3, as DNA: TGTGCCAGCAGTTTTTTGGGCAGTGAAGCTTTCTTT. Encoded protein: CASSFLGSEAFF.

The sample holds many counts of this clonotype. The gene calls are TRBV20-1 and TRBJ2-1, with D perhaps TRBD1 (6 bases). CDR3 size: 14 residues. Trimming took off 5 bases at V and 0 bases at J, with 11 bases between the two ends. Germline V gene sequence: CDR1 DFQATT, CDR2 SNEGSKA (reference sequence). Here the CDR3 reads CSASGASSYNEQFF. The CDR3 nucleotides read TGCAGTGCTTCAGGGGCAAGCTCCTACAATGAGCAGTTCTTC.

This clonotype was picked up one time. CDR3 nucleotide sequence: TGTGCCAGCCAGACTAGCGGGATTTCAGGGGAGACCCAGTACTTC. Its translation is CASQTSGISGETQYF. The genes are TRBV2 and TRBJ2-5; the match to TRBD2 covers 11 bases. This CDR3 spans 15 amino acids. V lost 8 bases and J lost 5; bases outside the gene matches: 10. From germline, CDR1 is SNHLY and CDR2 FYNNEI.

This clonotype was detected many times. The chain uses TRBV10-2 and TRBJ2-1, with D uncertain. The length of the CDR3 is 13 residues. Between the trimmed V and J ends, which lost 3 bases and 2 bases, there was a span of 5 bases. Germline V gene lookup returns CDR1 WSHSY and CDR2 SAAADI. The CDR3 nucleotides are TGCGCCAGCAGTGACGACACCTACAATGAGCAGTTCTTC. Encoded protein: CASSDDTYNEQFF.

Ten or more counts support this clonotype. This chain links TRBV18 with TRBJ2-1, with 12 nucleotides matching TRBD2. V lost 3 bases and J lost 6; bases outside the gene matches: 15. CDR3 size: 19 residues. Germline CDR1 and CDR2: KGHSH and LQKENI. The CDR3 protein is CASSPLGTSGSWGLNEQFF. The CDR3 nucleotides are TGTGCCAGCTCACCCCTTGGGACTAGCGGGTCCTGGGGCCTCAATGAGCAGTTCTTC.

This clonotype was counted a few times. The CDR3 nucleotides are TGCAGTGCTAGGAGGGGAACGGGAGGGTCCTACGAGCAGTACTTC. It translates to CSARRGTGGSYEQYF. The chain carries TRBV20-1 and TRBJ2-7; 8 bases align to TRBD2. Germline loops: CDR1 DFQATT, CDR2 SNEGSKA (reference sequence). Losses at the gene ends were 3 bases for V and 1 base for J; bases not matched to a gene: 8. The CDR3 spans 15 residues.